Each of the 13 T cell receptor beta chains below was sequenced from the same sample in a study of PD-1 blockade in classical Hodgkin lymphoma (dated by TCRdb to the early 2020s). Library prep was done by the immunoSEQ multiplex PCR assay. The source is immuneACCESS, and TCRdb retained only in-frame sequences with V and J called. Part of the clones is not carried over; for the studies checked, unresolved V genes explain less than half of this, and the remainder is unexplained. In all, the sample holds roughly 140,000 clones, and around four fifths of those were seen once. The ten biggest clones cover roughly 9.2% of the sample. The meaning of the sample's time point label: cycle 2 day 1 (C2D1) of nivolumab. Relapse after autologous stem cell transplantation had occurred in all trial patients, and cohorts A, B and C were distinguished by prior brentuximab vedotin exposure. The material sequenced was peripheral blood mononuclear cells (PBMCs), taken before the second cycle of nivolumab. The receptors come from a human donor with classical Hodgkin lymphoma.

V and J are TRBV23-1 and TRBJ2-6, with 10 bases that match TRBD1. TRBV23-1 belongs to the ORF category, with a function that is uncertain. There are 22 residues in the CDR3. With 0 bases clipped from V and 0 bases from J, the junction kept 14 bases outside the gene matches. The CDR3 protein is CASSQSWDRGQSRYSGANVLTF. The CDR3 coding sequence is TGCGCCAGCAGTCAATCGTGGGACAGGGGTCAGTCGCGATACTCTGGGGCCAACGTCCTGACTTTC.

The gene calls are TRBV5-4 and TRBJ2-4; D not certain. This CDR3 has 15 amino acids. Germline CDR1 reads SGHNT; CDR2 reads YYREEE (reference sequence). Trimming shortened V by 4 bases and J by 0 bases, and 11 bases separated the two germline ends. The CDR3 here is CASSHGSEAKNIQYF. DNA of the CDR3: TGTGCCAGCAGCCACGGGTCCGAAGCCAAAAACATTCAGTACTTC.

The CDR3 here is CASSFSGGEGTEAFF. DNA for the CDR3: TGCGCCAGCAGTTTCTCAGGGGGCGAGGGAACTGAAGCTTTCTTT. The chain recombines TRBV5-1 with TRBJ1-1, with 8 bases that match TRBD1. The CDR3 covers 15 residues. The V segment lost 5 bases and the J segment 5 bases; nucleotides outside the gene matches: 11. Germline loops: CDR1 SGHRS, CDR2 YFSETQ. The whole variable domain, remainder taken from reference TRBV5-1 and TRBJ1-1, is KAGVTQTPRYLIKTRGQQVTLSCSPISGHRSVSWYQQTPGQGLQFLFEYFSETQRNKGNFPGRFSGRQFSNSRSEMNVSTLELGDSALYLCASSFSGGEGTEAFFGQGTRLTVV.

The rearrangement links TRBV28 to TRBJ2-7, with D tentatively TRBD1 (6 bases). The CDR3 length is 16 residues. The V and J ends lost 4 bases and 1 base respectively, with 17 bases between them. Per germline, CDR1 MDHEN and CDR2 SYDVKM. The CDR3 spells CASSSYDRWVSYEQYF. CDR3 sequence (DNA): TGTGCCAGCAGTTCTTACGACAGGTGGGTTTCCTACGAGCAGTACTTC.

V and J are TRBV7-2 and TRBJ2-7; the match to TRBD2 covers 8 bases. Germline loops: CDR1 SGHTA, CDR2 FQGNSA. V gave up 2 bases and J gave up 5 bases; unmatched junction bases: 14. The CDR3 totals 17 residues. CDR3 nucleotide sequence: TGTGCCAGCAGCTTATGGAGTCCGAGCGGGAGTCTCCACGAGCAGTACTTC. It is translated as CASSLWSPSGSLHEQYF.

This chain uses TRBV28 with TRBJ2-2, with 9 bases that match TRBD2. Per germline, CDR1 MDHEN and CDR2 SYDVKM. J was trimmed by 6 bases and V by 6 bases; bases with no gene match: 17. The CDR3 has 18 residues. The CDR3 sequence is CASSLGLYGTSIAGELFF. The CDR3, as DNA: TGTGCCAGCAGCCTCGGACTTTACGGGACTAGCATCGCCGGGGAGCTGTTTTTT.

The V call is TRBV27, the J call TRBJ2-1; D is unresolved. Germline lookup yields CDR1 MNHEY and CDR2 SMNVEV (reference sequence). The CDR3 totals 13 residues. V was shortened by 7 bases and J by 8 bases, with 15 bases between the two germline ends. The CDR3 DNA sequence: TGTGCCAGCAAGGGTTCGGCGTTCGATGAGCAGTTCTTC. It translates to CASKGSAFDEQFF.

The V gene is TRBV6-5, the J gene TRBJ1-2; D remains ambiguous. V lost 8 bases and J lost 4, with 14 bases in between. The germline V gene has CDR1 MNHEY and CDR2 SVGAGI. This CDR3 spans 13 amino acids. CDR3 loop: CASGKPLTYGYTF. The CDR3 region has the DNA TGTGCCAGCGGCAAACCCCTCACCTATGGCTACACCTTC.

This clone has a handful of counts. This chain uses TRBV2 with TRBJ1-1, with TRBD1 identical over 7 bases. The V gene end was trimmed by 4 bases and the J gene end by 1 base; junction bases not matched to a gene: 9. CDR3 length: 16 residues. The germline V gene encodes CDR1 SNHLY and CDR2 FYNNEI. The CDR3 protein is CASSGSVGQSNTEAFF. The CDR3 nucleotides read TGTGCCAGCAGTGGTTCGGTGGGACAGTCGAACACTGAAGCTTTCTTT.

The V call is TRBV5-4, the J call TRBJ1-1, with D unclear. This CDR3 comprises 15 residues. Germline V gene sequence: CDR1 SGHNT, CDR2 YYREEE (reference sequence). Deletions cut 0 bases from V and 8 bases from J, with 17 bases between. In nucleotides, the CDR3 is TGTGCCAGCAGCTTGGGGGTCCAGGCAGTTAAAGAAGCTTTCTTT. It codes for CASSLGVQAVKEAFF.

This clone was observed a single time. The chain couples TRBV10-3 to TRBJ2-3; TRBD1 agrees at 8 bases. J gave up 5 bases and V 1 base, and 2 bases lay outside the gene matches. The CDR3 length is 14 residues. Germline CDR1 is ENHRY and CDR2 is SYGVKD. The chain's CDR3 is CAISEYTGGDTQYF. The DNA for the CDR3 is TGTGCCATCAGTGAGTACACAGGGGGAGATACGCAGTATTTT.

V is TRBV7-3 and J is TRBJ2-7; no firm D call. Per germline, CDR1 SGHTA and CDR2 FQGTGA. The CDR3 consists of 15 residues. The V end was cut by 5 bases, the J end by 3 bases, with 17 bases between. The CDR3, as DNA: TGTGCCAGCAGCCTGAGACCGATCAGCCGCTACGAGCAGTACTTC. This sequence encodes CASSLRPISRYEQYF.

This clone occurred once. The chain employs TRBV7-8 and TRBJ2-7, with 7 bases lining up with TRBD2. V was clipped by 3 bases and J by 6 bases; unmatched bases: 8. The germline CDR1 and CDR2 sequences are SGHVS and FQNEAQ. The CDR3 has 14 amino acids. Here the CDR3 reads CASSFLNWEGEQYF. The CDR3, as DNA: TGTGCCAGCAGCTTCCTTAACTGGGAGGGCGAGCAGTACTTC.